A single sample gave rise to the 12 T cell receptor beta chains below, sequenced in a study of blood T cell repertoires in COVID-19. Generated by immunoSEQ multiplex PCR, the TCRdb table keeps only in-frame clones and is missing some. Among 450,000 to 500,000 clones listed, 87% were seen once. The sequenced sample consisted of PBMCs or T cells enriched from blood (not recorded which). Receptor source: a woman in her late teens or twenties who had recovered from COVID-19.

The chain is built from TRBV7-9 and TRBJ2-7; D is possibly TRBD2 (7 bases). The ends were cut back, 8 bases at V and 4 bases at J, with 18 bases in the middle. CDR1 and CDR2 from the germline V gene are SEHNR and FQNEAQ (reference sequence). The CDR3 is 14 amino acids. The CDR3 protein is CASGRGGLLYEQYF. CDR3 nucleotides: TGTGCCAGCGGAAGGGGGGGCCTATTGTACGAGCAGTACTTC.

The rearrangement links TRBV2 to TRBJ1-1; the D is unclear. The CDR3 is 12 residues long. Germline CDR1 reads SNHLY; CDR2 reads FYNNEI. The V and J ends lost 2 bases and 7 bases respectively, with 8 bases between them. Here the CDR3 reads CASSELRFEAFF. The DNA for the CDR3 is TGTGCCAGCAGTGAACTGAGGTTTGAAGCTTTCTTT. Using reference TRBV2 and TRBJ1-1 for the parts outside the CDR3, the full variable domain is EPEVTQTPSHQVTQMGQEVILRCVPISNHLYFYWYRQILGQKVEFLVSFYNNEISEKSEIFDDQFSVERPDGSNFTLKIRSTKLEDSAMYFCASSELRFEAFFGQGTRLTVV.

This chain connects TRBV6-5 to TRBJ2-7; D is perhaps TRBD1 (6 bases). The CDR3 length is 14 residues. Trimming cost V 7 bases and J 5 bases, with 18 bases left between them. CDR1 and CDR2 (germline): MNHEY, SVGAGI. The CDR3 reads CASTADRQGNEQYF. In DNA form, the CDR3 reads TGTGCCAGCACCGCAGACCGGCAGGGGAACGAGCAGTACTTC.

The chain combines TRBV28 with TRBJ2-5; tentatively, D is TRBD1 (6 bases). Germline lookup yields CDR1 MDHEN and CDR2 SYDVKM. There are 14 residues in the CDR3. Trimming stripped 6 bases from V and 5 bases from J, with 16 bases between. The CDR3 coding sequence is TGTGCCAGCAGGAGCCAGGGGTTCGGGGAGACCCAGTACTTC. Translated, it gives CASRSQGFGETQYF.

The rearrangement uses TRBV5-1 and TRBJ2-3; 12 bases fit TRBD2. The CDR3 contains 16 residues. Germline CDR1 SGHRS, CDR2 YFSETQ. The V and J ends lost 1 base and 5 bases, in that order; junction bases with no gene match: 5. CDR3 DNA sequence: TGCGCCAGCAGCTTGACTAGCGGGGGGCCTTTAGATACGCAGTATTTT. Amino acids: CASSLTSGGPLDTQYF.

This clone has only a few counts. The CDR3, as DNA: TGTGCCAGTAGTATCTGGGACAGGGACAATCAGCCCCAGCATTTT. Its protein product is CASSIWDRDNQPQHF. The chain joins TRBV19 to TRBJ1-5; 9 bases map to TRBD1. CDR1 and CDR2 from the germline V gene are LNHDA and SQIVND (reference sequence). CDR3 size: 15 residues. V was clipped by 3 bases and J by 3 bases; unmatched bases: 3. The whole variable domain, remainder taken from reference TRBV19 and TRBJ1-5, is DGGITQSPKYLFRKEGQNVTLSCEQNLNHDAMYWYRQDPGQGLRLIYYSQIVNDFQKGDIAEGYSVSREKKESFPLTVTSAQKNPTAFYLCASSIWDRDNQPQHFGDGTRLSIL.

This clone has only one observation. V and J are TRBV9 and TRBJ1-2; 8 positions match TRBD1. This CDR3 spans 14 amino acids. CDR1 is SGDLS and CDR2 is YYNGEE in the germline V gene. V lost 4 bases to trimming and J lost 8 bases; unmatched junction nucleotides: 10. CDR3 protein: CASSTQTGVGGYTF. CDR3 in DNA: TGTGCCAGCAGCACCCAGACAGGGGTCGGGGGCTACACCTTC.

The chain uses TRBV5-5 and TRBJ1-2; 7 bases align to TRBD1. CDR1 SGHKS and CDR2 YYEKEE come from the germline V gene (reference sequence). This CDR3 comprises 15 residues. Germline trimming cut 5 bases from V and 2 bases from J; bases unmatched to any gene: 9. CDR3 DNA: TGTGCCAGCAGGGGCATGGACAGGATAAACTATGGCTACACCTTC. Its protein product is CASRGMDRINYGYTF.

The chain combines TRBV19 with TRBJ1-5, with D possibly TRBD1 on 6 matching bases. CDR3 size: 17 residues. Germline CDR1 and CDR2: LNHDA and SQIVND (reference sequence). The germline V and J ends were trimmed by 3 bases and 0 bases, with 15 bases remaining between them. CDR3: CASSMEAGGYSNQPQHF. DNA for the CDR3: TGTGCCAGTAGTATGGAGGCGGGGGGCTATAGCAATCAGCCCCAGCATTTT.

Turning to this clone: Other DNA sequences of this sample code for an identical CDR3. The CDR3 nucleotides are TGTGCCAGCAGCTTCGACAGGGACTCTGGAAACACCATATATTTT. This translates into CASSFDRDSGNTIYF. The chain recombines TRBV5-8 with TRBJ1-3, with 7 bases matching TRBD1. V shed 2 bases, J shed 0 bases, and the junction held 2 bases outside the gene matches. Germline values: CDR1 SGHTS, CDR2 YDEGEE. The CDR3 runs to 15 residues.

V and J are TRBV19 and TRBJ2-7; tentative D call: TRBD2 (5 bases). The germline CDR1 and CDR2 sequences are LNHDA and SQIVND (reference sequence). With 3 bases removed from V and 0 bases from J, the gap between germline ends came to 9 bases. CDR3 length: 14 residues. CDR3 loop: CASSIPGNSYEQYF. The CDR3 DNA reads TGTGCCAGTAGTATCCCCGGGAACTCCTACGAGCAGTACTTC.

This chain connects TRBV11-2 to TRBJ2-5; D remains ambiguous. The V and J ends lost 3 bases and 4 bases respectively, with 12 bases between them. CDR3 length equals 14 residues. CDR1 is SGHAT, CDR2 FQNNGV, per germline. CDR3 sequence (DNA): TGTGCCAGCAGCTTGCCTTTTCGGAGAGAGACCCAGTACTTC. Its translation: CASSLPFRRETQYF.